Below are 26 T cell receptor beta chains sequenced from a single sample in a study of cytomegalovirus exposure and HLA in healthy donors. This PCR relied on a set of 60 Vbeta primers and 13 Jbeta primers. Sequencing used immunoSEQ multiplex PCR; TCRdb keeps in-frame clones, though not all of them. The table includes about 240,000 clones, 82% detected once. The sequencing sample was made of PBMCs. These receptors were taken from a woman aged 35 to 49 in good health and CMV-seropositive.

V is TRBV29-1 and J is TRBJ2-5; 8 bases fit TRBD2. Germline CDR1 reads SQVTM; CDR2 reads ANQGSEA. V shed 6 bases, J shed 2 bases, and the junction held 8 bases outside the gene matches. There are 14 residues in the CDR3. CDR3 in amino acids: CSVQPSGGQETQYF. The CDR3 DNA is TGCAGCGTCCAACCCAGCGGGGGTCAAGAGACCCAGTACTTC.

V and J are TRBV28 and TRBJ1-2; no clear D. The CDR3 spans 13 residues. Germline CDR1 MDHEN, CDR2 SYDVKM. Trimming took 2 bases from V and 2 from J, leaving 6 bases between them. The CDR3 region is CASSLGQNYGYTF. The CDR3 DNA reads TGTGCCAGCAGTTTAGGGCAGAACTATGGCTACACCTTC.

V and J are TRBV2 and TRBJ1-5; 11 positions match TRBD1. The V gene end was trimmed by 6 bases and the J gene end by 7 bases; junction bases not matched to a gene: 8. CDR1 and CDR2 (germline): SNHLY, FYNNEI. This CDR3 is 15 amino acids long. CDR3 coding DNA: TGTGCCAGCAGCTCCGGGACAGGGGGGTTCCAGCCCCAGCATTTT. Translated: CASSSGTGGFQPQHF.

J is TRBJ1-5 and V is TRBV28; weak D call: TRBD1 (5 bases). Germline V gene data show CDR1 as MDHEN and CDR2 as SYDVKM. This CDR3 is built from 18 residues. Trimming took 5 bases from V and 1 from J, leaving 21 bases between them. As DNA, the CDR3 is TGTGCCAGCAGTCCCTCCCCAGGGTTGGGTACCAGCAATCAGCCCCAGCATTTT. Protein sequence: CASSPSPGLGTSNQPQHF.

This clone was detected a few times. This CDR3 reads CASSLDGAGGGNIQYF. In DNA, the CDR3 is TGCGCCAGCAGCTTGGATGGAGCGGGGGGTGGGAACATTCAGTACTTC. This chain joins TRBV5-1 and TRBJ2-4; 9 bases are a match to TRBD2. The CDR3 consists of 16 residues. Looked up from germline, CDR1 is SGHRS and CDR2 is YFSETQ. After removal of 0 bases from V and 7 bases from J, the junction contained 8 bases not matched to a gene.

This clone showed up just a few times. V gene TRBV7-6 combines with J gene TRBJ1-4, with 7 bases matching TRBD1. The V gene end was trimmed by 4 bases and the J gene end by 5 bases; junction bases not matched to a gene: 7. The CDR3 covers 15 residues. CDR1 and CDR2 from the germline V gene are SGHVS and FNYEAQ. CDR3 protein: CASSSPGTENEKLFF. The CDR3 nucleotides read TGTGCCAGCAGCTCTCCCGGGACAGAAAATGAAAAACTGTTTTTT.

This sequence joins TRBV5-1 and TRBJ2-3; no clear D gene. Germline CDR1 and CDR2: SGHRS and YFSETQ. V lost 0 bases and J lost 3, with 8 bases in between. The CDR3 runs to 14 residues. CDR3 DNA sequence: TGCGCCAGCAGCTTGGACAGTCGGACAGATACGCAGTATTTT. Protein sequence: CASSLDSRTDTQYF.

CDR3 protein: CASSLMTSGGNEQFF. The CDR3 region has the DNA TGCGCCAGCAGCTTGATGACTAGCGGGGGTAATGAGCAGTTCTTC. J is TRBJ2-1 and V is TRBV5-1, with 12 nucleotides matching TRBD2. The CDR3 runs to 15 residues. V dropped 1 base and J dropped 7; count of bases not matched to a gene: 3. Looked up from germline, CDR1 is SGHRS and CDR2 is YFSETQ. Together with reference TRBV5-1 and TRBJ2-1, the CDR3 gives the full variable domain: KAGVTQTPRYLIKTRGQQVTLSCSPISGHRSVSWYQQTPGQGLQFLFEYFSETQRNKGNFPGRFSGRQFSNSRSEMNVSTLELGDSALYLCASSLMTSGGNEQFFGPGTRLTVL.

The V gene is TRBV2, the J gene TRBJ2-5; 7 bases line up with TRBD1. The J call may be in error: the DNA end matches TRBJ2-7 better. Germline V CDR1 and CDR2: SNHLY, FYNNEI. The CDR3 has 13 residues. CDR3 amino acids: CASSGQGAYEQYF. The CDR3 region has the DNA TGTGCCAGCAGTGGTCAGGGGGCCTACGAGCAGTACTTC.

This chain joins TRBV27 and TRBJ2-7; TRBD2 matches at 8 bases. The germline V gene encodes CDR1 MNHEY and CDR2 SMNVEV (reference sequence). This CDR3 spans 16 amino acids. J lost 3 bases, V lost 5 bases, and 12 bases had no gene match. CDR3: CASSRTEERGLYEQYF. The CDR3 bases are TGTGCCAGCAGTCGGACAGAAGAGCGGGGGCTCTACGAGCAGTACTTC.

This chain connects TRBV6-6 to TRBJ2-7; D is uncertain. The CDR3 has 16 residues. Germline CDR1 MNHNY, CDR2 SVGAGI (reference sequence). The V gene lost 2 bases and the J gene lost 2 bases, with 16 bases spanning the gap. This CDR3 is CASSYAVRLLTYEQYF. In nucleotides, the CDR3 is TGTGCCAGCAGTTACGCTGTGAGACTGTTGACCTACGAGCAGTACTTC.

The J gene is TRBJ1-2, the V gene TRBV27; a possible D gene is TRBD1 (5 bases). The V end lost 6 bases, the J end lost 8 bases, and 16 bases lay between the germline ends. This CDR3 has 13 amino acids. Germline CDR1 MNHEY, CDR2 SMNVEV (reference sequence). The CDR3 DNA follows: TGTGCCAGCAGCGGGACTCCCGGTGTGGGCTACACCTTC. This encodes CASSGTPGVGYTF.

The J gene is TRBJ1-2, the V gene TRBV7-8; 9 bases agree with TRBD1. There are 14 residues in the CDR3. CDR1 SGHVS and CDR2 FQNEAQ come from the germline V gene. V was clipped by 5 bases and J by 2 bases; unmatched bases: 3. CDR3 coding DNA: TGTGCCAGCAGCCTCGGGACAGGGAACTATGGCTACACCTTC. Protein product: CASSLGTGNYGYTF.

V usage is TRBV6-1 and J usage is TRBJ2-7; no clear D. The CDR3 runs 10 residues. V was trimmed by 10 bases and J by 6 bases, leaving 10 bases between them. Germline V gene data show CDR1 as MNHNS and CDR2 as SASEGT. This CDR3 is CATSLREQYF. The DNA for the CDR3 is TGTGCCACGAGCCTACGCGAGCAGTACTTC.

V and J are TRBV21-1 and TRBJ1-1; no DNA check was done on the table's D call, TRBD1. TRBV21-1 is marked as a pseudogene. The CDR3 is made up of 14 amino acids. CDR3 sequence: CASSYDSRNTEAFF. The DNA for the CDR3 is TGTGCCAGCAGCTACGACAGCCGGAACACTGAAGCTTTCTTT.

V is TRBV5-6 and J is TRBJ2-3; TRBD2 aligns across 8 bases. CDR3 length: 14 amino acids. Germline-derived CDR1 and CDR2 are SGHDT and YYEEEE. Trimming at V came to 5 bases and at J to 7 bases, leaving 9 bases not matched to a gene. CDR3 coding DNA: TGTGCCAGCAGGCGGAGCGGGAGTACATATACGCAGTATTTT. It encodes CASRRSGSTYTQYF. Together with reference TRBV5-6 and TRBJ2-3, the CDR3 gives the full variable domain: DAGVTQSPTHLIKTRGQQVTLRCSPKSGHDTVSWYQQALGQGPQFIFQYYEEEERQRGNFPDRFSGHQFPNYSSELNVNALLLGDSALYLCASRRSGSTYTQYFGPGTRLTVL.

The chain is built from TRBV13 and TRBJ2-2; 8 nucleotides align to TRBD1. Trimming removed 0 bases from V and 13 bases from J; junction bases left unmatched: 4. The germline gives CDR1 PRHDT, CDR2 FYEKMQ (reference sequence). The CDR3 runs to 13 residues. The CDR3 coding sequence is TGTGCCAGCAGCTTAGGTGGGGACAGGTGGCTGTTTTTT. It codes for CASSLGGDRWLFF.

This clone showed up just a few times. At one end the junction does not follow the germline gene, possibly because of a read error. V gene TRBV2 combines with J gene TRBJ1-2; 7 bases match TRBD1. The germline V gene encodes CDR1 SNHLY and CDR2 FYNNEI. CDR3 size: 14 residues. The CDR3 spells CASTGGRGNYGYTF. In nucleotides, the CDR3 is TGTGCCAGCACTGGGGGCAGGGGGAACTACGGCTACACCTTC.

This clone was counted once. The rearrangement links TRBV10-3 to TRBJ2-2; unclear D gene. From germline, CDR1 is ENHRY and CDR2 SYGVKD. V shed 0 bases and J shed 3 bases, with 8 bases lying between them. This CDR3 has 15 amino acids. The CDR3 protein is CAISESATYTGELFF. The CDR3, as DNA: TGTGCCATCAGTGAGTCGGCAACCTACACCGGGGAGCTGTTTTTT.

With regard to this clone: One end of the junction does not line up with germline, which may come from a read error. This chain links TRBV14 with TRBJ1-4; TRBD1 might be the D (5 bases). Germline loops: CDR1 SGHDN, CDR2 FVKESK. The CDR3 loop spans 13 amino acids. The CDR3 spells CASTQHKGEKLFF. Written as DNA, the CDR3 is TGTGCCAGCACCCAACACAAGGGGGAAAAACTGTTTTTT.

This chain joins TRBV7-9 and TRBJ2-2, with D perhaps TRBD2 (6 bases). The germline CDR1 and CDR2 sequences are SEHNR and FQNEAQ (reference sequence). Between the trimmed V and J ends, which lost 7 bases and 2 bases, there was a span of 14 bases. The CDR3 consists of 15 residues. Here the CDR3 DNA reads TGTGCCAGCACCCAAGGAGCGGGTAACACCGGGGAGCTGTTTTTT. Its protein product is CASTQGAGNTGELFF. Looking up the rest from reference TRBV7-9 and TRBJ2-2 gives the full variable domain: DTGVSQNPRHKITKRGQNVTFRCDPISEHNRLYWYRQTLGQGPEFLTYFQNEAQLEKSRLLSDRFSAERPKGSFSTLEIQRTEQGDSAMYLCASTQGAGNTGELFFGEGSRLTVL.

V and J are TRBV30 and TRBJ2-1; 8 bases are shared with TRBD1. Germline lookup yields CDR1 GTSNPN and CDR2 SVGIG (reference sequence). V lost 4 bases, J lost 4 bases, and 9 bases stayed unmatched. This CDR3 is 15 amino acids long. The CDR3 loop is CAWTKGTGGYNEQFF. In DNA, the CDR3 is TGTGCCTGGACCAAGGGGACAGGAGGTTACAATGAGCAGTTCTTC.

V gene TRBV7-3 combines with J gene TRBJ2-3; no definite D call. V was clipped by 3 bases and J by 6 bases, with 10 bases between them. There are 13 residues in the CDR3. Per germline, CDR1 SGHTA and CDR2 FQGTGA. The CDR3 DNA reads as TGTGCCAGCAGCTTCGCCCCAGGCGATACGCAGTATTTT. Its protein product is CASSFAPGDTQYF.

The V call is TRBV12-5, the J call TRBJ1-2; D unresolved. There are 13 residues in the CDR3. The V end lost 2 bases, the J end lost 2 bases, and 6 bases lay between the germline ends. The V gene's germline CDR1 is LGHNT and CDR2 FRNRAP. CDR3 DNA: TGTGCTAGTGGTTTGCCGGGGAACTATGGCTACACCTTC. Protein product: CASGLPGNYGYTF.

The chain couples TRBV7-3 to TRBJ1-1, with D maybe TRBD1 (5 bases). Looked up from germline, CDR1 is SGHTA and CDR2 is FQGTGA. V was clipped by 5 bases and J by 4 bases, with 11 bases between them. The CDR3 extends over 13 amino acids. The CDR3 spells CASSVQGGTEAFF. CDR3 nucleotides: TGTGCCAGCAGCGTCCAGGGAGGCACTGAAGCTTTCTTT.

The chain uses TRBV9 and TRBJ1-1; possibly TRBD1 for D (5 bases). This CDR3 comprises 15 residues. The V gene's germline CDR1 is SGDLS and CDR2 YYNGEE. V lost 2 bases, J lost 4 bases, and 15 bases lay in between. The DNA of the CDR3 is TGTGCCAGCAGCGTGGGACTTCGGGAGGGCACTGAAGCTTTCTTT. It specifies CASSVGLREGTEAFF.